These 6 T cell receptor beta chains were all obtained from the same sample, sequenced in a study of blood T cell repertoires in COVID-19. This table comes from immunoSEQ multiplex PCR, and its TCRdb copy is limited to in-frame clones, with some not included. The data show fewer than 150,000 clones, about 90% seen once. Sequenced material: peripheral blood. The receptors stem from a woman older than 75 with acute or convalescent COVID-19.

The CDR3 sequence: CASSRTGINEKLFF. DNA of the CDR3: TGTGCCAGCAGCCGGACAGGGATTAATGAAAAACTGTTTTTT. V gene TRBV3-1 (or the pseudogene TRBV3-2) combines with J gene TRBJ1-4, with TRBD1 matching over 8 bases. Unmatched junction bases numbered 2, after V lost 4 bases and J lost 4 bases. This CDR3 has 14 amino acids. Germline assignment: CDR1 LGHDT and CDR2 YNNKEL (reference sequence).

The chain links TRBV6-2 or TRBV6-3 to TRBJ1-2; D perhaps matches TRBD1 (6 bases). Germline V gene lookup returns CDR1 MNHEY and CDR2 SVGEGT. The V and J ends lost 2 bases and 2 bases respectively, with 6 bases between them. The CDR3 spans 13 residues. The CDR3 region is CASSYDRNYGYTF. In nucleotides, the CDR3 is TGTGCCAGCAGTTACGACAGGAACTATGGCTACACCTTC.

The chain uses TRBV7-8 and TRBJ1-4; D possibly corresponds to TRBD1 (6 bases). The CDR3 covers 17 residues. Germline CDR1 is SGHVS and CDR2 is FQNEAQ. With 1 base removed from V and 2 bases from J, the gap between germline ends came to 14 bases. The CDR3 DNA follows: TGTGCCAGCAGCTTAGAAGGAAGGGGGGGGACTAATGAAAAACTGTTTTTT. It specifies CASSLEGRGGTNEKLFF.

The chain recombines TRBV5-5 with TRBJ1-2; 10 positions match TRBD1. V lost 5 bases and J lost 4; bases outside the gene matches: 5. Germline CDR1 and CDR2: SGHKS and YYEKEE (reference sequence). The CDR3 consists of 14 residues. The CDR3 region has the DNA TGTGCCAGCAGTGGACAGGGGGTTCTCTATGGCTACACCTTC. Amino acid sequence: CASSGQGVLYGYTF.

This rearrangement joins TRBV6-2 or TRBV6-3 to TRBJ1-2; the D gene is possibly TRBD1 (6 bases). The CDR3 loop spans 14 amino acids. V was clipped by 2 bases and J by 4 bases, with 11 bases between them. CDR1 and CDR2 from the germline V gene are MNHEY and SVGEGT. DNA for the CDR3: TGTGCCAGCAGTTACCAGACAGGAATCTATGGCTACACCTTC. It is translated as CASSYQTGIYGYTF.

There are many counts of this clone. Other nucleotide sequences from this sample produce the same CDR3. This chain links TRBV5-1 with TRBJ1-1, with D perhaps matching TRBD1 (6 bases). Germline loops: CDR1 SGHRS, CDR2 YFSETQ. There are 14 residues in the CDR3. V dropped 4 bases and J dropped 4 bases, with 14 bases sitting between them. The CDR3 is CASSLQGLGTEAFF. The CDR3 coding sequence is TGCGCCAGCAGCCTACAGGGTTTGGGCACTGAAGCTTTCTTT.